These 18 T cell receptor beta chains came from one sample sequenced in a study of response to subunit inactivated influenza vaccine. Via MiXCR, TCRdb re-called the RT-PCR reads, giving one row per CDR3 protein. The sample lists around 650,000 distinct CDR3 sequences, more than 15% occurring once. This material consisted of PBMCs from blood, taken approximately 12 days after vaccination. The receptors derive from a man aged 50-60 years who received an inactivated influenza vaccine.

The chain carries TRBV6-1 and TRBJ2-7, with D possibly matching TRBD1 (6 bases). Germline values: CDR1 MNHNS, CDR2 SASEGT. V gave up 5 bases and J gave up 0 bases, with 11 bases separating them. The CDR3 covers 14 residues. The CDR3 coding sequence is TGTGCCAGCAGTACGACAGGACTCTCCTACGAGCAGTACTTC. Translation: CASSTTGLSYEQYF.

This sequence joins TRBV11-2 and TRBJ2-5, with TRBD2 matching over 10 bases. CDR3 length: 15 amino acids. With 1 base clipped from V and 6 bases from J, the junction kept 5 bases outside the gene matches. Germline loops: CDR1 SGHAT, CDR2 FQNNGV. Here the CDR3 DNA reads TGTGCCAGCAGCTTAGGAGCGGGGGGGCCGAAGACCCAGTACTTC. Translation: CASSLGAGGPKTQYF.

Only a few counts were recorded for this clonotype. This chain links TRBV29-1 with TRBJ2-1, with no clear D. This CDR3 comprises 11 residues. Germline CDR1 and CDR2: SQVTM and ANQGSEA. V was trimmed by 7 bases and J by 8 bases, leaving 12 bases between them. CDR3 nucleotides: TGCAGCGCCGGCGTAGGTTATGAGCAGTTCTTC. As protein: CSAGVGYEQFF.

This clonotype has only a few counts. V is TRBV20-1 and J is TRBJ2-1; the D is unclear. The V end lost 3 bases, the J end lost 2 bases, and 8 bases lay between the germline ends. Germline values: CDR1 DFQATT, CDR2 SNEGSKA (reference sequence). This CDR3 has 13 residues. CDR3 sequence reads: CSASRATYNEQFF. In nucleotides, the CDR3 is TGCAGTGCTAGTCGGGCTACCTACAATGAGCAGTTCTTC.

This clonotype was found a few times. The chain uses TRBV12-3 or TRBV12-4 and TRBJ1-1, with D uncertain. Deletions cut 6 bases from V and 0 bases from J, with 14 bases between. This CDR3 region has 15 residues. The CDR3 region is CASRMVGPLNTEAFF. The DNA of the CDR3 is TGTGCCAGCAGAATGGTTGGGCCTTTGAACACTGAAGCTTTCTTT.

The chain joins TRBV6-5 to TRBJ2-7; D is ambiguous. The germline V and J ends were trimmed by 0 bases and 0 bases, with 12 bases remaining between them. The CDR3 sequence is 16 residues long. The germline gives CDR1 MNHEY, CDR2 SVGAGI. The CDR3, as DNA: TGTGCCAGCAGTTACTCGTTAGATTTCAGCTCCTACGAGCAGTACTTC. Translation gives CASSYSLDFSSYEQYF.

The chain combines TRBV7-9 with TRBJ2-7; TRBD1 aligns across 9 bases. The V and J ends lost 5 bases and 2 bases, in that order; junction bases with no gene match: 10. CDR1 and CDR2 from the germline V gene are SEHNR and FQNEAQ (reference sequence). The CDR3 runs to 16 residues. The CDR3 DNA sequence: TGTGCCAGCAGCGCGACTCCGGGACAGGGCGCCTACGAGCAGTACTTC. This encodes CASSATPGQGAYEQYF.

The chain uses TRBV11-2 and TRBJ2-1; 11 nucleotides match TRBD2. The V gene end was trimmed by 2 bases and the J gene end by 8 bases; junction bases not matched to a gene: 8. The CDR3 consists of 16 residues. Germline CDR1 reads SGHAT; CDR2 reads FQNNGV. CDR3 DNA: TGTGCCAGCAGCTTACAAACTAGCGGGAGCGTCCATGAGCAGTTCTTC. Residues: CASSLQTSGSVHEQFF.

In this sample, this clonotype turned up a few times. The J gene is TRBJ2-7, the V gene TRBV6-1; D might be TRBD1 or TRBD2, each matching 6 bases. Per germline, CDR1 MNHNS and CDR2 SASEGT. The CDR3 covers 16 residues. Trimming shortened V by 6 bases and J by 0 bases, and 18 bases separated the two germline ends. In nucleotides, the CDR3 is TGTGCCAGCAGGGCCCCGGGGGCGGGGCACTCCTACGAGCAGTACTTC. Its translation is CASRAPGAGHSYEQYF.

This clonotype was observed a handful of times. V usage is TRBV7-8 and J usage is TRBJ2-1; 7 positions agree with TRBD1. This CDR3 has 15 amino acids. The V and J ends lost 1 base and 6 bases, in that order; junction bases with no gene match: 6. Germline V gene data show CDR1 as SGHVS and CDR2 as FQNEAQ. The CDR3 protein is CASSLVTGWANEQFF. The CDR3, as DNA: TGTGCCAGCAGCTTAGTGACAGGGTGGGCCAATGAGCAGTTCTTC.

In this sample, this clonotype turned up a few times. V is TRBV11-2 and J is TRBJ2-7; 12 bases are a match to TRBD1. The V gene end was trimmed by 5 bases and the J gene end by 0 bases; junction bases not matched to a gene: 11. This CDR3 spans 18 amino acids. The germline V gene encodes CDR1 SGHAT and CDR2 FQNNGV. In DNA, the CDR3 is TGTGCCAGCAGCCCGGGGACAGGGGGCGCTTGGAACTCCTACGAGCAGTACTTC. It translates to CASSPGTGGAWNSYEQYF.

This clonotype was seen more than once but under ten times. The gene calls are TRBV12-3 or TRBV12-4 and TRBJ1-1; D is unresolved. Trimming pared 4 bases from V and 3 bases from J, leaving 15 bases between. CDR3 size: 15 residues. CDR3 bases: TGTGCCAGCAGTTCCGATCGGACGGGGTACACTGAAGCTTTCTTT. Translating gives CASSSDRTGYTEAFF.

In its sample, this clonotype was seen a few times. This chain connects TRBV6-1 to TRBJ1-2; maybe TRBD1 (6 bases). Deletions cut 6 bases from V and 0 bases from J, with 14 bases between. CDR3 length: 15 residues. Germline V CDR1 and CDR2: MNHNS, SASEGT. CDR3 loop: CASRIYRDSNYGYTF. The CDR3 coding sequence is TGTGCCAGCAGAATCTACAGGGACTCTAACTATGGCTACACCTTC.

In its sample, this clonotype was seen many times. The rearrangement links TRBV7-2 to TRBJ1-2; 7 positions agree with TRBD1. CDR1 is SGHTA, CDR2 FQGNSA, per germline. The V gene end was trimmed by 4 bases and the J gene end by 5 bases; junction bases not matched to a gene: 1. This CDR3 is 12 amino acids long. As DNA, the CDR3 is TGTGCCAGCAGCTCACAGGGGTATGGCTACACCTTC. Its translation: CASSSQGYGYTF.

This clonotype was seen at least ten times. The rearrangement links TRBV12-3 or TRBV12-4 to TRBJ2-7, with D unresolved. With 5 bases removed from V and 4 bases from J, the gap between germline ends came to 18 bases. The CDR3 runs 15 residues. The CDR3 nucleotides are TGTGCCAGCAGTCCCCGAAATTGGAAGGGTTACGAGCAGTACTTC. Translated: CASSPRNWKGYEQYF.

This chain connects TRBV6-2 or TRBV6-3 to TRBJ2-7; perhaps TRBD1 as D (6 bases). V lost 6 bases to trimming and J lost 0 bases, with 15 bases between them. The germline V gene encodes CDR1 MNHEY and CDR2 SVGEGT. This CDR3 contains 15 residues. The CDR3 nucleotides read TGTGCCAGCAGCCTCCTCCAGGGGAGCTCCTACGAGCAGTACTTC. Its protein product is CASSLLQGSSYEQYF.

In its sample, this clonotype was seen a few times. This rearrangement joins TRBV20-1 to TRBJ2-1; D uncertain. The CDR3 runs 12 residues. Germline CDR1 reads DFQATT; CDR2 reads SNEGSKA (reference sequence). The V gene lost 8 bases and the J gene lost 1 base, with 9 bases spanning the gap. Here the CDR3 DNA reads TGCAGTACACGGTTTTCCTACAATGAGCAGTTCTTC. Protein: CSTRFSYNEQFF.

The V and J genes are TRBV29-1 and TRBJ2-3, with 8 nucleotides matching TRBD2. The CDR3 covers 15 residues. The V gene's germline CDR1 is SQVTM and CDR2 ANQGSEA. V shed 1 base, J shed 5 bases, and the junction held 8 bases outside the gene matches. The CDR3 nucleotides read TGCAGCGTTGAAGGATCCGGGGGGGCCTTAGATACGCAGTATTTT. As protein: CSVEGSGGALDTQYF.